This TCR beta chain originates from a study of OX40 agonist ivuxolimab in advanced cancers. Generated by immunoSEQ multiplex PCR, the TCRdb table keeps only in-frame clones and is missing some. The sample includes about 76,000 clones, roughly 85% of them seen just once. Notes on this clone: Its target is not known.

Study results and caveats: Normalized T-cell clonal expansion was also low in some nonresponders.

V lost 0 bases and J lost 4; bases outside the gene matches: 18. Germline loops: CDR1 SGHVS, CDR2 FNYEAQ. This CDR3 is built from 21 residues. This chain connects TRBV7-6 to TRBJ2-5; 12 nucleotides line up with TRBD2. The origin of this receptor is an adult with an advanced solid tumor such as melanoma, head and neck, liver or kidney cancer. Sequenced here: CD4+ or CD8+ T cells sorted from blood, sampled in a trial of the OX40 agonist ivuxolimab. For the CDR3, the DNA is TGTGCCAGCAGCTTAGCAATTTCAAATCTAGCGGGGGGGCCGGTGGGAGAGACCCAGTACTTC. As protein: CASSLAISNLAGGPVGETQYF.